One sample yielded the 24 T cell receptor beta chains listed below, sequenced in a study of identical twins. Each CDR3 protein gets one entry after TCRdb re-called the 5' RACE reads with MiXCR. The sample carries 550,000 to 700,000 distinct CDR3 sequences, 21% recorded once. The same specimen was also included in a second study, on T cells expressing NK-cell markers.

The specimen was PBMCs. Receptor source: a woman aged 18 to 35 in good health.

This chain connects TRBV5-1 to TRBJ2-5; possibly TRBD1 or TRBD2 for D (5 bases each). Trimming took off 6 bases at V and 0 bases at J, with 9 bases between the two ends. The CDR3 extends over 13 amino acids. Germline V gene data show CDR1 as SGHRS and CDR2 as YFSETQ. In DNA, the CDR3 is TGCGCCAGCAATAGAGGGGACCAAGAGACCCAGTACTTC. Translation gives CASNRGDQETQYF.

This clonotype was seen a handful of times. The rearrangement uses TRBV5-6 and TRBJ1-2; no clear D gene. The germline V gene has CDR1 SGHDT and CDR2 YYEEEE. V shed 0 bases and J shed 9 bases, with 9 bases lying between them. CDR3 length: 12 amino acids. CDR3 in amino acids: CASSLEKGRYTF. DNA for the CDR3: TGTGCCAGCAGCTTGGAAAAAGGGCGCTACACCTTC.

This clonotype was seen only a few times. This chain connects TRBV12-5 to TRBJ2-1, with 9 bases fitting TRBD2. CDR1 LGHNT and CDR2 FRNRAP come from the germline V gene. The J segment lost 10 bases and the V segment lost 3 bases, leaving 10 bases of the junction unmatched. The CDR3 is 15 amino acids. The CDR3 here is CASGLKREVLEEQFF. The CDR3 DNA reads TGTGCTAGTGGTTTAAAGCGGGAGGTTCTAGAGGAGCAGTTCTTC.

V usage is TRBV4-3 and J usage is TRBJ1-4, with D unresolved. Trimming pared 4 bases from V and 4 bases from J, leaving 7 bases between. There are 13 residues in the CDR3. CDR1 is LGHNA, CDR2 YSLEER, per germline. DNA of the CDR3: TGCGCCAGCAGCCGGTCAAATAATGAAAAACTGTTTTTT. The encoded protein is CASSRSNNEKLFF.

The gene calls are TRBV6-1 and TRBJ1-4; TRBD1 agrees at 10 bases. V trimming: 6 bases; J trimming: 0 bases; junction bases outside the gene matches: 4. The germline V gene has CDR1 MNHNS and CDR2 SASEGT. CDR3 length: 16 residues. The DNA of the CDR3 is TGTGCCAGCAGCAGAGGACAGGGGGCAACTAATGAAAAACTGTTTTTT. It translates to CASSRGQGATNEKLFF.

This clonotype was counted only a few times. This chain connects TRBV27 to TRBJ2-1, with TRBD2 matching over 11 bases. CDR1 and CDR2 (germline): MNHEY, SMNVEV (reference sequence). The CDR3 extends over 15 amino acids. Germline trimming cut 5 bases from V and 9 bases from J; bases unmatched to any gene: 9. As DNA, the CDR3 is TGTGCCAGCAGTCCCGGGACTAGCGGAGCGGGTGAGCAGTTCTTC. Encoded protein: CASSPGTSGAGEQFF.

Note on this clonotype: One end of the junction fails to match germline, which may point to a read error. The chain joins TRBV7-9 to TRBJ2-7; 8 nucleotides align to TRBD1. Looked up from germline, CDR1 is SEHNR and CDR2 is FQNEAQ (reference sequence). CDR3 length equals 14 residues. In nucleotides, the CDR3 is TGTACCAGCAGCGCGGACAGGGAAACTGGTGAGCAGTACTTC. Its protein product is CTSSADRETGEQYF.

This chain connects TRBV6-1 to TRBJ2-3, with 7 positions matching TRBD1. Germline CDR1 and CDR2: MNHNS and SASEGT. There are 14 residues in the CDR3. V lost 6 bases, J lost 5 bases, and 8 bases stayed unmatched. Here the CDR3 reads CASRSNRGRDTQYF. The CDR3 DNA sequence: TGTGCCAGCAGGTCCAACAGGGGAAGAGATACGCAGTATTTT.

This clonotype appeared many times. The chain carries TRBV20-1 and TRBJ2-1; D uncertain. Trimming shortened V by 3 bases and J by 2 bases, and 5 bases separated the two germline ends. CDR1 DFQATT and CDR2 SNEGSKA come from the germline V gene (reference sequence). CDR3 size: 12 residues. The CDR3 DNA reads TGCAGTGCTAGTAGGGCCTACAATGAGCAGTTCTTC. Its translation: CSASRAYNEQFF.

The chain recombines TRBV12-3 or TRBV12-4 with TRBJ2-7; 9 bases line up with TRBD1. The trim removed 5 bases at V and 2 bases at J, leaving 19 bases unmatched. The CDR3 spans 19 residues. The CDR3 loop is CASSKSPGQGLGDPYEQYF. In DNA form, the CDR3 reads TGTGCCAGCAGTAAATCGCCGGGACAGGGCCTAGGAGATCCCTACGAGCAGTACTTC.

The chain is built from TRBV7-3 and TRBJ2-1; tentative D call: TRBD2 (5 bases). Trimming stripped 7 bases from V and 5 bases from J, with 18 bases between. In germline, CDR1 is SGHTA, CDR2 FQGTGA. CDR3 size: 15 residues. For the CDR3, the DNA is TGTGCCAGCAACCGGACTGGCCTTTCGCACAATGAGCAGTTCTTC. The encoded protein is CASNRTGLSHNEQFF. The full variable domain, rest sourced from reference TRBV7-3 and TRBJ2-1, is GAGVSQTPSNKVTEKGKYVELRCDPISGHTALYWYRQSLGQGPEFLIYFQGTGAADDSGLPNDRFFAVRPEGSVSTLKIQRTERGDSAVYLCASNRTGLSHNEQFFGPGTRLTVL.

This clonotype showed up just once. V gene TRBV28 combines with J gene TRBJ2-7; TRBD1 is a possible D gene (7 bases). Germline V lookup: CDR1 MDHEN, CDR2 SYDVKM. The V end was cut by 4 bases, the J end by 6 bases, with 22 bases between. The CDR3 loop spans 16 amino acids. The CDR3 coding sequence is TGTGCCAGCAGTTCCTCAGGGGGGCGGCTTCGATTCGAGCAGTACTTC. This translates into CASSSSGGRLRFEQYF.

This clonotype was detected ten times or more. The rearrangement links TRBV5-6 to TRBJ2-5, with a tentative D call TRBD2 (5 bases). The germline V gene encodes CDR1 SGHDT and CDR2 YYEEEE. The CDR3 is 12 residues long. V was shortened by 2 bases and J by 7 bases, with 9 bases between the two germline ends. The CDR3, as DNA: TGTGCCAGCAGCTTCAGAGAGGGGACCCAGTACTTC. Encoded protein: CASSFREGTQYF.

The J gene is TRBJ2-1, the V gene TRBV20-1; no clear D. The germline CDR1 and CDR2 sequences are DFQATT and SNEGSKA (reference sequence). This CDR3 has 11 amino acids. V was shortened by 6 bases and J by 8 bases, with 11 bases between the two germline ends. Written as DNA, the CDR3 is TGCAGTGCCCCGGCCTGGGATGAGCAGTTCTTC. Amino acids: CSAPAWDEQFF.

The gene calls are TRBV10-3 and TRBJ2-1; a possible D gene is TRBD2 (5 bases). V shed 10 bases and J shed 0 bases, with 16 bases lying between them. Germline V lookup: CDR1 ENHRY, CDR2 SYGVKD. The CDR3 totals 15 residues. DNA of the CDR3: TGTGCCACAACCCGAGAGGGAAGCTCCTACAATGAGCAGTTCTTC. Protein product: CATTREGSSYNEQFF.

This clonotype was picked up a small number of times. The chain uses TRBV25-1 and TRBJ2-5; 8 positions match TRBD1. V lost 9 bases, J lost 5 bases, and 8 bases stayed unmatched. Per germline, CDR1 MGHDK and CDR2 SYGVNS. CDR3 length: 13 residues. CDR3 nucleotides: TGTGCCAGTGCGACAGGGGCAAGGGAGACCCAGTACTTC. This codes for CASATGARETQYF. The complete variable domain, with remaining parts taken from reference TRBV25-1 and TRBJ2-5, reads EADIYQTPRYLVIGTGKKITLECSQTMGHDKMYWYQQDPGMELHLIHYSYGVNSTEKGDLSSESTVSRIRTEHFPLTLESARPSHTSQYLCASATGARETQYFGPGTRLLVL.

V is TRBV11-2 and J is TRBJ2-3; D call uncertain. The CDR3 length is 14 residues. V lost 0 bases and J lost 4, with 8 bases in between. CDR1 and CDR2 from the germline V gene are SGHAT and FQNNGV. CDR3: CASSLERWADTQYF. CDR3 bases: TGTGCCAGCAGCTTAGAACGGTGGGCAGATACGCAGTATTTT.

The CDR3 reads CASSLRGPRYNEQFF. CDR3 nucleotides: TGTGCCAGCAGTTTAAGAGGGCCTAGGTACAATGAGCAGTTCTTC. The J gene is TRBJ2-1, the V gene TRBV12-3 or TRBV12-4, with D possibly TRBD2 on 5 matching bases. There are 15 residues in the CDR3. Trimming removed 2 bases from V and 4 bases from J, with 12 bases in between.

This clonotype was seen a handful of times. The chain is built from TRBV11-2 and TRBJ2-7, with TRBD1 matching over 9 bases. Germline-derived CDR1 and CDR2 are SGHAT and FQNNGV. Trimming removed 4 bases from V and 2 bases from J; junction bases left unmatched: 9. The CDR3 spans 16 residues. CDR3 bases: TGTGCCAGCAGCTCCTACCGGGACAGGGTCGCCTACGAGCAGTACTTC. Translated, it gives CASSSYRDRVAYEQYF.

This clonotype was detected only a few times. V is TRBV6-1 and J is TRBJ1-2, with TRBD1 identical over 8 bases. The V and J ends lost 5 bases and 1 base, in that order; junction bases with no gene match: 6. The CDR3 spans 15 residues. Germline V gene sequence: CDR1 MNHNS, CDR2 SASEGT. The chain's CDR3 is CASSPYRGFNYGYTF. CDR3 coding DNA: TGTGCCAGCAGTCCATACAGGGGGTTTAACTATGGCTACACCTTC.

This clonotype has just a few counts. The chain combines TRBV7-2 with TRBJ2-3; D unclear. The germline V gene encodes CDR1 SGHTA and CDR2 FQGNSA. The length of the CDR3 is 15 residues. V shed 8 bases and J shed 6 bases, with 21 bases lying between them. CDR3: CASSPKDRASDTQYF. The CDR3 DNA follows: TGTGCCAGCTCCCCAAAGGATCGGGCTTCCGATACGCAGTATTTT.

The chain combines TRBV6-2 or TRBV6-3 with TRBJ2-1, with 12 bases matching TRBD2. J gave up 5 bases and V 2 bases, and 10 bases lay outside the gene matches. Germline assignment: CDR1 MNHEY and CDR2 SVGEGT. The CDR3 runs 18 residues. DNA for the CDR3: TGTGCCAGCAGTTACGCGGCTAGCGGGAGGGCCAGGAACAATGAGCAGTTCTTC. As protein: CASSYAASGRARNNEQFF.

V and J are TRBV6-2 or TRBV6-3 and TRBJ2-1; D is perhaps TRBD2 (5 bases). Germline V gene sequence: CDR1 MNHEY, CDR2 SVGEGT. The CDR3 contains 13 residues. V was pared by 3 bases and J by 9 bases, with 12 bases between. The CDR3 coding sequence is TGTGCCAGCAGTTATGGCACCCGGGGTGAGCAGTTCTTC. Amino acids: CASSYGTRGEQFF.

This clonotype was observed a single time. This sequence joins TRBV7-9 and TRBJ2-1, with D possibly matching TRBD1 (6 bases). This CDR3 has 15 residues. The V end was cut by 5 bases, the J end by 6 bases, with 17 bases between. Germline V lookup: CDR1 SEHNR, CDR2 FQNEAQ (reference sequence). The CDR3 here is CASSHYRDGGNEQFF. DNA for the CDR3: TGTGCCAGCAGCCACTACAGGGATGGTGGCAATGAGCAGTTCTTC.